Included here is one T cell receptor (beta chain) sequence, with context. The data are from a study of cytomegalovirus exposure and HLA in healthy donors. PCR employed 60 Vbeta and 13 Jbeta primers. This table comes from immunoSEQ multiplex PCR, and its TCRdb copy is limited to in-frame clones, with some not included. Found here are under 30,000 clones, more than 70% of them singletons; the top ten hold approximately 5%. The receptor was isolated from a male donor in good health and CMV-seronegative. The sequenced material came from PBMCs.

The CDR3 DNA follows: TGTGCCAGCAGCCAGGGTATTGGGGCCAACGTCCTGACTTTC. This sequence encodes CASSQGIGANVLTF. The chain links TRBV28 to TRBJ2-6; possible D gene TRBD1, 5 bases. Trimming stripped 6 bases from V and 3 bases from J, with 9 bases between. Germline V gene data show CDR1 as MDHEN and CDR2 as SYDVKM. This CDR3 has 14 residues. Filled out from reference TRBV28 and TRBJ2-6, the complete variable domain reads DVKVTQSSRYLVKRTGEKVFLECVQDMDHENMFWYRQDPGLGLRLIYFSYDVKMKEKGDIPEGYSVSREKKERFSLILESASTNQTSMYLCASSQGIGANVLTFGAGSRLTVL.